This T cell receptor beta chain is drawn from a study of T cell clonotyping in hematopoietic cell transplantation. About the study: Pretransplant recipient samples were taken after cytoreduction.

This clone was counted once. The antigen remains unidentified. Study-wide results and caveats: Few recipient clonotypes overlapped donors; over 95% were de novo at given depth. Graft donor and pretransplant recipient Inverse Simpson Index values predicted broader posttransplant TCR diversity.

Clones were read by immunoSEQ multiplex PCR, and TCRdb kept only the in-frame ones, dropping some. Here the sample spans some 26,000 clones, approximately 81% being singletons. Sample time point: recipient sample about 28 days before transplant, after cytoreduction. The CDR3 extends over 14 amino acids. Germline V gene lookup returns CDR1 ENHRY and CDR2 SYGVKD. The V end lost 8 bases, the J end lost 0 bases, and 11 bases lay between the germline ends. Sequencing used peripheral blood mononuclear cells, obtained before stem cell transplant. This TCR was recovered from a man in his forties with acute myeloid leukemia. Some clones in this sample may be carry-over from other donors' samples. This chain joins TRBV10-3 and TRBJ2-1; a weak D match, TRBD1 (6 bases). CDR3 region: CAIGGGSSYNEQFF. The CDR3 DNA is TGTGCCATCGGGGGCGGAAGCTCCTACAATGAGCAGTTCTTC.